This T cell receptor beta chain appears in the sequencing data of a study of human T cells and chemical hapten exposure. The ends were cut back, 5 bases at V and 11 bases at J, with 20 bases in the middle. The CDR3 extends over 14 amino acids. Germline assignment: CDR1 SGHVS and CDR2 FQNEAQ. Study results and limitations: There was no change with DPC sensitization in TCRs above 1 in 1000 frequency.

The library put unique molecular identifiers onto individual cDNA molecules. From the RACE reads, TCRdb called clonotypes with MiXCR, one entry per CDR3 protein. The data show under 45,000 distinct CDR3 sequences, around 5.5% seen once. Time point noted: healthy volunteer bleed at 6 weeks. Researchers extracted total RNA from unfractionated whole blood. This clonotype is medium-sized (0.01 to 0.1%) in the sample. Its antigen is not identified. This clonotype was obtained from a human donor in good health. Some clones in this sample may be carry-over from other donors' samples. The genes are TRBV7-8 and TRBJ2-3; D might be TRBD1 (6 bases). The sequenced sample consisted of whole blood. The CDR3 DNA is TGTGCCAGCAGCGGGGGCCATGGTTCGATTAGGCAGTATTTT. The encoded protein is CASSGGHGSIRQYF.